Listed here are 9 T cell receptor beta chains from one sample, sequenced in a study of cytomegalovirus exposure and HLA in healthy donors. The PCR ran on 60 Vbeta and 13 Jbeta primers. Data came from immunoSEQ multiplex PCR; TCRdb stores just in-frame clones and leaves some out. The data hold about 160,000 clones, with around 77% observed a single time. Material for sequencing was PBMCs. These receptors were collected from a woman under 40 in good health and CMV-seronegative.

The chain combines TRBV9 with TRBJ2-1; the D gene is possibly TRBD2 (5 bases). Trimming left V 4 bases short and J 9 bases short, with 17 bases between. Looked up from germline, CDR1 is SGDLS and CDR2 is YYNGEE. The CDR3 totals 14 residues. CDR3 protein: CASSSSGKSLEQFF. The CDR3 bases are TGTGCCAGCAGCTCCTCCGGGAAGTCTCTTGAGCAGTTCTTC.

The J gene is TRBJ1-6, the V gene TRBV27; 9 bases fit TRBD1. CDR1 is MNHEY, CDR2 SMNVEV, per germline (reference sequence). V was pared by 5 bases and J by 10 bases, with 12 bases of the junction left unmatched. This CDR3 spans 16 amino acids. The CDR3 reads CASSSSDRGFWSPLHF. The CDR3 DNA reads as TGTGCCAGCAGTAGCTCGGACAGGGGTTTTTGGTCACCCCTCCACTTT.

The chain couples TRBV30 to TRBJ2-3; 9 bases match TRBD2. CDR1 and CDR2 from the germline V gene are GTSNPN and SVGIG (reference sequence). The J segment lost 4 bases and the V segment lost 7 bases, leaving 12 bases of the junction unmatched. This CDR3 spans 15 amino acids. The CDR3 reads CAFTWAGGHSDTQYF. CDR3 sequence (DNA): TGTGCCTTCACCTGGGCGGGGGGGCATTCAGATACGCAGTATTTT.

The chain links TRBV7-2 to TRBJ1-3; D gene uncertain. The CDR3 loop spans 15 amino acids. Germline CDR1 reads SGHTA; CDR2 reads FQGNSA. The germline V and J ends were trimmed by 3 bases and 6 bases, with 15 bases remaining between them. The CDR3 nucleotides read TGTGCCAGCAGCTTGTGGGGAGCTGTGAAAAACACCATATATTTT. It translates to CASSLWGAVKNTIYF.

The chain uses TRBV2 and TRBJ2-7, with a tentative D call TRBD2 (5 bases). Trimming stripped 7 bases from V and 3 bases from J, with 19 bases between. CDR1 is SNHLY, CDR2 FYNNEI, per germline. The CDR3 contains 15 residues. This chain's CDR3 is CASTIGTRWYYEQYF. The DNA of the CDR3 is TGTGCCAGCACGATAGGTACTAGGTGGTACTACGAGCAGTACTTC.

As to this clone: The junction departs from the called germline gene at one end, perhaps through a read error. The chain recombines TRBV13 with TRBJ2-7, with D perhaps matching TRBD1 (5 bases). The CDR3 has 15 residues. From germline, CDR1 is PRHDT and CDR2 FYEKMQ (reference sequence). CDR3 nucleotides: TGTGCCAGCAGCGCAGGGTTTAAGACCTCCGACGAGCAGTACTTC. This sequence encodes CASSAGFKTSDEQYF.

This clone came up once. The chain employs TRBV6-5 and TRBJ2-7, with D possibly TRBD2 on 5 matching bases. CDR1 is MNHEY, CDR2 SVGAGI, per germline. There are 14 residues in the CDR3. The germline V and J ends were trimmed by 6 bases and 3 bases, with 15 bases remaining between them. The CDR3 DNA reads TGTGCCAGCAGGCCGTCGGGGAACAGCTACGAGCAGTACTTC. It is translated as CASRPSGNSYEQYF.

The chain joins TRBV10-3 to TRBJ1-1, with 7 bases aligning to TRBD1. The germline CDR1 and CDR2 sequences are ENHRY and SYGVKD. The junction had 4 bases not matched to a gene; V was cut back by 6 bases and J by 0 bases. The CDR3 is 14 residues long. The CDR3 coding sequence is TGTGCCATCAGCGAAACAGGGGTGAACACTGAAGCTTTCTTT. This translates into CAISETGVNTEAFF.

V gene TRBV18 combines with J gene TRBJ1-1; perhaps TRBD1 as D (6 bases). Germline V lookup: CDR1 KGHSH, CDR2 LQKENI. V dropped 3 bases and J dropped 10 bases, with 27 bases sitting between them. The CDR3 spans 17 residues. This chain's CDR3 is CASSPRQGTKGTTGAFF. The CDR3 bases are TGTGCCAGCTCACCGCGGCAGGGGACCAAGGGGACCACAGGAGCTTTCTTT.